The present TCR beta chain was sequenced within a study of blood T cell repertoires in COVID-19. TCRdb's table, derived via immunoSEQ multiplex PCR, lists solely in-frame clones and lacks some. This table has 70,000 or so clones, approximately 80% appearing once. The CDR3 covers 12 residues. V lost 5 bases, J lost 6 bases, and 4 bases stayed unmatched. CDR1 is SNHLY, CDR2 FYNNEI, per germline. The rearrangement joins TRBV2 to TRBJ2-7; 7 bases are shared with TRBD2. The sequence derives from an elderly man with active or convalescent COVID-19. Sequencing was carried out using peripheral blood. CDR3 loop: CASSTRGSEQYF. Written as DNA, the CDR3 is TGTGCCAGCAGTACTCGCGGGAGCGAGCAGTACTTC.